This T cell receptor (beta chain) is from a study of graft-versus-host responses after intestinal transplantation (dated by TCRdb to the early 2020s). For context, the study as a whole: Multivisceral, liver-intestinal, or isolated intestinal transplants were received by the recipients. Every recipient was given anti-thymocyte globulin induction, then maintenance tacrolimus and steroids for 3 to 4 years. Alloreactive clones were identified by sequencing pre-transplant mixed lymphocyte reaction products and comparing these products with unstimulated pre-transplant donor and recipient T cells. Of the roughly 26 intestinal transplant recipients enrolled in the cohort, one of whom was a retransplant, 3 patients without pretransplant specimens were excluded. Bulk TCR-beta CDR3 sequencing was used to track graft-versus-host and host-versus-graft alloreactive T cell clones in the graft, circulation and bone marrow after intestinal transplantation. A peak of at least 4% donor T cells among recipient peripheral blood mononuclear cells was the definition used for donor T cell macrochimerism. Samples from a few later patients were sequenced in-house on an Illumina MiSeq with MiXCR processing rather than by the commercial service.

Study-wide findings and limitations: The conclusions were limited by the relatively low number and heterogeneity of the intestinal transplant patients. In the allografts of patients with donor T cell macrochimerism, GvH to HvG T cell clonal ratios were high. Peak levels of circulating GvH clones were associated with declines in HvG clones early after transplant. GvH clones were detected in recipient bone marrow, and some of these GvH clones were observed earlier in ileal mucosa or blood, consistent with an intestinal mucosal origin.

As to this clone: Its cognate antigen has yet to be identified. No clone much larger than this one lies a single base away; base qualities are absent.

The V and J ends are trimmed by 1 base and 6 bases, leaving 18 bases between them. From the cysteine through the phenylalanine, the CDR3 covers 16 amino acids. The read is trimmed to its CDR3 DNA, 48 bases read in frame from base 1. CDR1 and CDR2, looked up from the germline V gene, are MGHRA and YSYEKL. The library was built by means of the immunoSEQ multiplex PCR assay. For most patients, genomic DNA was isolated using the Qiagen DNeasy Blood and Tissue Kit and was shipped frozen to Adaptive Biotechnologies for TCR sequencing. For most patients, high-throughput TCR-beta CDR3 sequencing of genomic DNA was performed by Adaptive Biotechnologies. As for how the authors treated the data: Adaptive's ImmunoSEQ software supplied the TCR sequencing data for 15 to 20 patients, while MiXCR and VDJtools were used to process a few other patients. To correct CD4 versus CD8 sorting errors, any sequence found in both subsets at a frequency ratio below 5:1 was removed. CDR3 nucleotide sequences shared by donor and recipient were removed because the origin of these sequences could not be assigned. To be classed as alloreactive, a clone needed at least 2-fold expansion over unstimulated cells and a minimum CFSE-low frequency of 0.002% (template counts) or 0.001% (read counts). Clones detected in sequenced pre-transplant spleen, lymph node, or MLR CFSE-low populations of the donor or recipient were defined as mappable. Cumulative frequency of alloreactive clones was calculated as a percentage of all sequences weighted by copy number. Imported from immuneACCESS, the table was reduced by TCRdb to in-frame sequences with V and J called. These copies leave out some clones; in studies compared against another copy, an unresolved V gene accounts for under half, and the cause of the remainder is not known. The V and J calls and the clone size are those of that table, but D and trimming were determined from the DNA. A total of 150,000 or so clones appear in this sample, approximately 91% of them only once. In total, the top ten clones hold roughly 0.19% of the sample.

The time point label of this sample denotes: cells obtained before transplantation from donor or recipient. CD3+CD4+ and CD3+CD8+ populations were FACS-sorted from unstimulated pre-transplant donor and recipient cells taken from spleen or lymph nodes. The receptor was derived from a human donor who received an intestinal transplant. Recombination linked TRBV4-1 to TRBJ2-5; the D assignment is uncertain and may be TRBD1 or TRBD2, with 6 bases supporting each. The sample consisted of unstimulated CD4+ T cells sorted from spleen or lymph node cells, taken before intestinal transplant. The nucleotides read TGCGCCAGCAGCCAAGTAGAGGCCCAACGGGGGCAGACCCAGTACTTC. Its protein is CASSQVEAQRGQTQYF.